The subject of this entry is one T cell receptor beta chain. The sample originates from a study of blood T cell repertoires in COVID-19. Study-wide background: T cells, B-cell-depleted T cells, or PBMCs provided the cDNA or gDNA that served as material.

Germline V gene data show CDR1 as LNHDA and CDR2 as SQIVND (reference sequence). The CDR3 totals 16 residues. V shed 7 bases and J 6 bases; nucleotides not matched to a gene: 14. In the study's own analysis: Estimates of nucleated cell counts were drawn from the amplification of reference gene primers. Only in-frame clones appear in the TCRdb table, and some are missing; sequencing was by immunoSEQ multiplex PCR. Clone size and the V and J calls come from that table; the DNA yielded D and trimming. The data hold around 200,000 clones, with 80% to 90% observed a single time. The chain has TRBV19 and TRBJ2-4, with 8 bases fitting TRBD2. Sample: peripheral blood. The TCR sequence derives from a man in his fifties with acute or convalescent COVID-19. The CDR3 is CASKRAGDPWRNIQYF. CDR3 nucleotides: TGTGCCAGTAAAAGAGCGGGGGATCCCTGGAGAAACATTCAGTACTTC.